This TCR beta chain was sequenced in a study of blood T cell repertoires in COVID-19. Study-level information: Sources were T cells, B-cell-depleted T cells, or PBMCs; the material itself was cDNA or gDNA.

Germline CDR1 MGHRA, CDR2 YSYEKL. V was shortened by 1 base and J by 6 bases, with 13 bases between the two germline ends. This CDR3 region has 15 residues. The repertoire was sequenced with immunoSEQ multiplex PCR; TCRdb's copy has only in-frame clones and lacks some. Among some 200,000 clones, around 82% were seen once, and the ten largest hold approximately 7.9%. Clinical history as reported by participants underpinned cohort assignment. Cohort 3 donors counted as recovered after two negative PCRs, clearance, or resolved symptoms. The sequence derives from a man in his forties who had recovered from COVID-19. The specimen was PBMCs or T cells enriched from blood (not recorded which). This rearrangement joins TRBV4-1 to TRBJ1-5, with TRBD1 as a possible D gene (5 bases). The CDR3 protein is CASSQGAGNVQPQHF. The CDR3 region has the DNA TGCGCCAGCAGCCAAGGAGCAGGGAACGTTCAGCCCCAGCATTTT.